This T cell receptor beta chain emerged from a study of blood T cell repertoires in COVID-19. The CDR3 spans 15 residues. The germline V gene has CDR1 LGHDT and CDR2 YNNKEL (reference sequence). The V gene lost 4 bases and the J gene lost 3 bases, with 15 bases spanning the gap. Assay used: immunoSEQ multiplex PCR; TCRdb lists only in-frame clones, some missing. The sample consists of about 300,000 clones, approximately 89% of them appearing once. A COVID-19 case had been met by exposed participants during the 2 weeks before study entry. This TCR derives from a woman aged 45-60 years who had been exposed to COVID-19. The sample comprised PBMCs or T cells enriched from blood (not recorded which). J is TRBJ1-2 and V is TRBV3-1 (or the pseudogene TRBV3-2), with D unresolved. The CDR3 loop is CASSPTWSGDYGYTF. CDR3 sequence (DNA): TGTGCCAGCAGCCCGACTTGGTCCGGGGACTATGGCTACACCTTC.